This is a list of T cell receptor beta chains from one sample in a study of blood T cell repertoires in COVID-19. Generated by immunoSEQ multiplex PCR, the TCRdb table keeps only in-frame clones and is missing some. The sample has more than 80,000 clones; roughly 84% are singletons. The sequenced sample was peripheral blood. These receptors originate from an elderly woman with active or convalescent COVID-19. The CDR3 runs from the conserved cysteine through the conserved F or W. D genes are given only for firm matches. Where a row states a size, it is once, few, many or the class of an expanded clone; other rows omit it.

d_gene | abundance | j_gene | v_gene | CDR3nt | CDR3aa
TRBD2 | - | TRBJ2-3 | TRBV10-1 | TGCGCCAGCAGTGAGTCGGCGGGAGGGCCTGGGGATACGCAGTATTTT | CASSESAGGPGDTQYF
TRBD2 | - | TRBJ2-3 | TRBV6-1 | TGTGCCAGCAGTGAACGGGGGGACCTTACAGATACGCAGTATTTT | CASSERGDLTDTQYF
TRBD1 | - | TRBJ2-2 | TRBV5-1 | TGCGCCAGCAGCTTGGCCGGGACAGGGGCGGCCGGGGAGCTGTTTTTT | CASSLAGTGAAGELFF
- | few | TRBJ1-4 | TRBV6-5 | TGTGCCAGCAGATCAGTATCAACTAATGAAAAACTGTTTTTT | CASRSVSTNEKLFF
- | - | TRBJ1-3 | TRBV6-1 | TGTGCCAGCAGTCAGGGACACTCTGGAAACACCATATATTTT | CASSQGHSGNTIYF
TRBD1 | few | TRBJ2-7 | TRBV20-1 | TGCAGTGCTAGTTCGGACAGGGGACGAAACGAGCAGTACTTC | CSASSDRGRNEQYF
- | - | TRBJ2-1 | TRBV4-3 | TGCGCCAGCAGCCAAGATTGGGGGGGGGCCCTCAATGAGCAGTTCTTC | CASSQDWGGALNEQFF
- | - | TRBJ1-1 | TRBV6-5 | TGTGCCAGCAGACCGGGTAACACGAACACTGAAGCTTTCTTT | CASRPGNTNTEAFF
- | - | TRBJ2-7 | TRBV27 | TGTGCCAGCAGTTTATGGGGGGAACACTACGAGCAGTACTTC | CASSLWGEHYEQYF
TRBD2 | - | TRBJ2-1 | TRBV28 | TGTGCCAGCAGTCCCGGGGGACTAGCGGCCTACAATGAGCAGTTCTTC | CASSPGGLAAYNEQFF
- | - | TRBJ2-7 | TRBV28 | TGTGCCAGCGGAAGACAGTCCTACGAGCAGTACTTC | CASGRQSYEQYF
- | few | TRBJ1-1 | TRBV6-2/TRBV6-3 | TGTGCCAGCAGTTACAACCAGGGCTACACTGAAGCTTTCTTT | CASSYNQGYTEAFF
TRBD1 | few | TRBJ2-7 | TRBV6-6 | TGTGCCAGCAGTCGCTCACCGGGACAGGGTATCCCCTACGAGCAGTACTTC | CASSRSPGQGIPYEQYF
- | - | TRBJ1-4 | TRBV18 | TGTGCCAGCTCCCCGTCTGGGGGCGGCGAAAAACTGTTTTTT | CASSPSGGGEKLFF
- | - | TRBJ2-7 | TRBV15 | TGTGCCACCAGCGATCCGGGACAAAACTCCTACGAGCAGTACTTC | CATSDPGQNSYEQYF
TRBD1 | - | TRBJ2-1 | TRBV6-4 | TGTGCCAGCAGTAGTCAGGGACAGAACAATGAGCAGTTCTTC | CASSSQGQNNEQFF
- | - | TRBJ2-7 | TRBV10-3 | TGTGCCATCAGTGAAATGGCAGCCTACGAGCAGTACTTC | CAISEMAAYEQYF
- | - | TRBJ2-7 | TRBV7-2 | TGTGCCAGCAGCTTGACGGGAGTAACCTACGAGCAGTACTTC | CASSLTGVTYEQYF
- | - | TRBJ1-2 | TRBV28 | TGTGCCAGCAGTTCTCACCAACGGACAGCGCAGGATTATCACACCTTC | CASSSHQRTAQDYHTF
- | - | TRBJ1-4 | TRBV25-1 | TGTGCCAGCAGTGAAACGACAGCAATTAATGAAAAACTGTTTTTT | CASSETTAINEKLFF
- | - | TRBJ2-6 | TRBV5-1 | TGCGCCAGCAGCCAGACAAGCTCTTGGGCCAACGTCCTGACTTTC | CASSQTSSWANVLTF
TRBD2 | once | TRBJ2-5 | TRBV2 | TGTGCCAGCGCCGGGACTAGGGTGTTTCGCAAGACCCAGTACTTC | CASAGTRVFRKTQYF
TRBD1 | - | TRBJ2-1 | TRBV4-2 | TGTGCCAGCAGCCACCACGGACAGGCCCCTGGCAATGAGCAGTTCTTC | CASSHHGQAPGNEQFF
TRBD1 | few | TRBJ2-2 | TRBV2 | TGTGCCAGCAAACTATCAACCGGGACAGGGGGCACCGGGGAGCTGTTTTTT | CASKLSTGTGGTGELFF
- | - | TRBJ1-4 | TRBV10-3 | TGTGCCATCAGTGAAGGCGGAGAGTCTGAAAAACTGTTTTTT | CAISEGGESEKLFF
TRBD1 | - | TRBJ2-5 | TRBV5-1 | TGCGCCAGCAGAGGGACAGGTGGGCAAGAGACCCAGTACTTC | CASRGTGGQETQYF
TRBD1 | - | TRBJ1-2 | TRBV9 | TGTGCCAGCAGCACCGGACAGGGACTTGGCTACACCTTC | CASSTGQGLGYTF
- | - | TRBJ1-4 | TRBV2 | TGTGCCAGCAGTGAAAGGTTCGGGGGACCATTTGAAAAACTGTTTTTT | CASSERFGGPFEKLFF
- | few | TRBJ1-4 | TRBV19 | TGTGCCAGTAGTCTACAGGGAGTTAATGAAAAACTGTTTTTT | CASSLQGVNEKLFF
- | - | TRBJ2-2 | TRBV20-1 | TGCAGTGCTAGTGTCCAGACCGGGGAGCTGTTTTTT | CSASVQTGELFF
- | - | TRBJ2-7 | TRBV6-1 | TGTGCCAGCAGTGAAGCGGGAGTCTCCGAGCAGTACTTC | CASSEAGVSEQYF
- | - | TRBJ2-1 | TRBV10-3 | TGTGCCATCAGTGAGTCGGATTGGGGAGGTGAGCAGTTCTTC | CAISESDWGGEQFF
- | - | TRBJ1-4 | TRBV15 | TGTGCCACCAGCAGAGATTATCAGGATGAAAAACTGTTTTTT | CATSRDYQDEKLFF
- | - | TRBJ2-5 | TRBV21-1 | TGTGCCAGCAGCAGAGCCCGGACGGGGGTTCGGGAGACCCAGTACTTC | CASSRARTGVRETQYF
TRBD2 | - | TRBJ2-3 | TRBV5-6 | TGTGCCAGCAGCTTAATTAGCGGGGTTACCACAGATACGCAGTATTTT | CASSLISGVTTDTQYF
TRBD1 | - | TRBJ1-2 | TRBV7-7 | TGTGCTAGCAGCTTAGTTTCATGGGGACAGGGAGGCTACACCTTC | CASSLVSWGQGGYTF
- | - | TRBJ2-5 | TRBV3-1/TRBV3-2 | TGTGCCAGCAGCCTCCCGTTAGAGACCCAGTACTTC | CASSLPLETQYF
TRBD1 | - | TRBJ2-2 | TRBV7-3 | TGTGCCAGCAGCATCGGACAGGGGGTCGGGGAGCTGTTTTTT | CASSIGQGVGELFF
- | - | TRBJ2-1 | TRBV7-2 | TGTGCCAGCAGCCCCGGGACAAGCTACAATGAGCAGTTCTTC | CASSPGTSYNEQFF
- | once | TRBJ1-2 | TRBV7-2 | TGTGCCAGCAGCGGCCGACAGCCACCACCCTATGGCTACACCTTC | CASSGRQPPPYGYTF
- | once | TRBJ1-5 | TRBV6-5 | TGTGCCAGCAGCCCCGGGCAGGGGTGGAATCAGCCCCAGCATTTT | CASSPGQGWNQPQHF
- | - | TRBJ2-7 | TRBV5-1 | TGCGCCAGCAGCTTGACGGGTGCGGGGCGCGGCCCCCCCTACGAGCAGTACTTC | CASSLTGAGRGPPYEQYF
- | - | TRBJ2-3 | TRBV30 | TGTGCCTGGAGTACCCTCCGCGGGCGGGCAGATACGCAGTATTTT | CAWSTLRGRADTQYF
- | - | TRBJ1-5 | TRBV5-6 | TGTGCCAGCAGCTTGCGGGGGATTGATCAGCCCCAGCATTTT | CASSLRGIDQPQHF
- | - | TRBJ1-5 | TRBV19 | TGTGCCAGTAGTATGCCTTCGGGTGCAAATCAGCCCCAGCATTTT | CASSMPSGANQPQHF
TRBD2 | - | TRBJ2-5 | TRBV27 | TGTGCCAGTTGGACTAGCGGACTGTCGCAAGAGACCCAGTACTTC | CASWTSGLSQETQYF